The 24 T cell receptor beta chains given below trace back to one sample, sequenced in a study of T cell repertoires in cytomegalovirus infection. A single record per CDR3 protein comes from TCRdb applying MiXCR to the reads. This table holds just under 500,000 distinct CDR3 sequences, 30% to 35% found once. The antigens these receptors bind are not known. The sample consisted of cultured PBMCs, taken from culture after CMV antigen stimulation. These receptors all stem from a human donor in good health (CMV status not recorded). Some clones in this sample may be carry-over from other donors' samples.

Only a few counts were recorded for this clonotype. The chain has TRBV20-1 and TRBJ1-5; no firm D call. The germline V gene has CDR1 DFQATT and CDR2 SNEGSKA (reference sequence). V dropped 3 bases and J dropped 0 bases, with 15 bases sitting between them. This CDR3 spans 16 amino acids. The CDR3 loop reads CSASATVILSNQPQHF. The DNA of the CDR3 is TGCAGTGCTAGCGCCACAGTAATACTTAGCAATCAGCCCCAGCATTTT.

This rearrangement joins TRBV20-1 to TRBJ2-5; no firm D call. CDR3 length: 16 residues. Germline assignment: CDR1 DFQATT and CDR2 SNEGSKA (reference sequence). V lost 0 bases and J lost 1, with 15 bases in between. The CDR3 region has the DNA TGCAGTGCTAGAGATAGAATGGGTCCTCGCCAAGAGACCCAGTACTTC. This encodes CSARDRMGPRQETQYF.

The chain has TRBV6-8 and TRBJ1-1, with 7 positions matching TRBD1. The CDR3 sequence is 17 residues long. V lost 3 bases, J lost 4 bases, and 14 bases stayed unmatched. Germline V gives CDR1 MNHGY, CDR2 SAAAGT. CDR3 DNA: TGTGCCAGCAGTTATGGAAAGGGGGCGAAGTCGACCACTGAAGCTTTCTTT. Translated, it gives CASSYGKGAKSTTEAFF.

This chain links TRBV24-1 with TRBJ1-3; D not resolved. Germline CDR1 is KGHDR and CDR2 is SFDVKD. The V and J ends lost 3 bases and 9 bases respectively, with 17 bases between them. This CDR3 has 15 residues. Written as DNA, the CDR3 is TGTGCCACCAGTGATGCGACCGGGCCTTCAAGCACCATATATTTT. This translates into CATSDATGPSSTIYF.

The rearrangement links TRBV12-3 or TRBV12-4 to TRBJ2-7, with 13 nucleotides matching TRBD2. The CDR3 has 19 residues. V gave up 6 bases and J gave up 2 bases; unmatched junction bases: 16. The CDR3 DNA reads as TGTGCCAGCAGCCCCCGCGGGGGACTAGCGGGACCGTCTACCTACGAGCAGTACTTC. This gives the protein CASSPRGGLAGPSTYEQYF.

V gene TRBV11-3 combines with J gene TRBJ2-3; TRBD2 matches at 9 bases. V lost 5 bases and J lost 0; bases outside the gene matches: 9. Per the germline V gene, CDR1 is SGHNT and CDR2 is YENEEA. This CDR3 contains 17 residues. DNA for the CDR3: TGTGCCAGCAGCCCCCGACTAGCGGCAACGAGCACAGATACGCAGTATTTT. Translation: CASSPRLAATSTDTQYF.

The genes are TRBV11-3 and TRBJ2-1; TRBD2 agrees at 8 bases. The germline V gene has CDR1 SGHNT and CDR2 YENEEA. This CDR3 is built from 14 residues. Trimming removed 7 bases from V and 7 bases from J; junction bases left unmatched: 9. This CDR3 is CASTPRSGGNEQFF. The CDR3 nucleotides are TGTGCCAGCACCCCCCGCTCGGGGGGGAATGAGCAGTTCTTC.

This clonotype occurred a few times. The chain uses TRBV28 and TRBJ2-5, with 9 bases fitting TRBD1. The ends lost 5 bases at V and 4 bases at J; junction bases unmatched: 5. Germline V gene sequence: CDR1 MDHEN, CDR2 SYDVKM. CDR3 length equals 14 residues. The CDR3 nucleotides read TGTGCCAGCAGTAACAGGGGGCTCGGAGAGACCCAGTACTTC. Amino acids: CASSNRGLGETQYF.

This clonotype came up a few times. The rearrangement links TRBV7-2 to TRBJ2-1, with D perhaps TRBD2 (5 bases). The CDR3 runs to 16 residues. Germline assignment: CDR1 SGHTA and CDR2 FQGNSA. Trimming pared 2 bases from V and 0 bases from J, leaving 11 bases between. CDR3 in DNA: TGTGCCAGCAGCTTAATTGCGGGCTGCTCCTACAATGAGCAGTTCTTC. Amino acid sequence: CASSLIAGCSYNEQFF.

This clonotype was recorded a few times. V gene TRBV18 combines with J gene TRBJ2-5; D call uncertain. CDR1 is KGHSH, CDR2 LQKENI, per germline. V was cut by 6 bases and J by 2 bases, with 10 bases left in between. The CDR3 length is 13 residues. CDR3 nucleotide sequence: TGTGCCAGCTCGCAAGCTCTACAAGAGACCCAGTACTTC. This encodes CASSQALQETQYF.

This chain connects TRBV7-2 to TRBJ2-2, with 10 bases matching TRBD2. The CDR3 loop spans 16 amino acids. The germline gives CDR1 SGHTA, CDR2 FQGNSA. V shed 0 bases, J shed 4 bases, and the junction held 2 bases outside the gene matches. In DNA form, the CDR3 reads TGTGCCAGCAGCTTAGCTAGCGGGAGGTCCACCGGGGAGCTGTTTTTT. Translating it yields CASSLASGRSTGELFF.

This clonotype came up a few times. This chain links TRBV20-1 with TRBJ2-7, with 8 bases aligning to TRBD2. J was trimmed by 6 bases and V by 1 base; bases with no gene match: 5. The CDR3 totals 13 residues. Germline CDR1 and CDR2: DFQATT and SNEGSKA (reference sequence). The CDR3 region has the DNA TGCAGTGCTAGAGGGGAGCGGGAGTCCGAGCAGTACGTC. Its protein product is CSARGERESEQYV.

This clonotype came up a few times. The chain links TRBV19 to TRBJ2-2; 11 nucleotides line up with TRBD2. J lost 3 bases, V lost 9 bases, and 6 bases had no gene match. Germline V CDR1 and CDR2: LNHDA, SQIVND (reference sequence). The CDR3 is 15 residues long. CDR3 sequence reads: CASHLLAGDTGELFF. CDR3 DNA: TGTGCCAGCCACTTACTAGCGGGAGACACCGGGGAGCTGTTTTTT. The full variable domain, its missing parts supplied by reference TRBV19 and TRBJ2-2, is DGGITQSPKYLFRKEGQNVTLSCEQNLNHDAMYWYRQDPGQGLRLIYYSQIVNDFQKGDIAEGYSVSREKKESFPLTVTSAQKNPTAFYLCASHLLAGDTGELFFGEGSRLTVL.

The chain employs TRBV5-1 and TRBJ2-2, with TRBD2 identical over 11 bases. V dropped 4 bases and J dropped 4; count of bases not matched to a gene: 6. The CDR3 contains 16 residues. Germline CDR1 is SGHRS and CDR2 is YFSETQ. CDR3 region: CASSPVLAGATGELFF. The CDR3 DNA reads TGCGCCAGCAGCCCTGTACTAGCGGGAGCCACCGGGGAGCTGTTTTTT.

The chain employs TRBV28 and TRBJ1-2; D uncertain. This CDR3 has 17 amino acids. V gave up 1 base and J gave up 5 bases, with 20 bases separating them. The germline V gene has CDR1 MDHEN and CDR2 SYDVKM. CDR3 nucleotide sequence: TGTGCCAGCAGTTTATTGGGAGGTCTTGGGCCCCTATATGGCTACACCTTC. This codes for CASSLLGGLGPLYGYTF.

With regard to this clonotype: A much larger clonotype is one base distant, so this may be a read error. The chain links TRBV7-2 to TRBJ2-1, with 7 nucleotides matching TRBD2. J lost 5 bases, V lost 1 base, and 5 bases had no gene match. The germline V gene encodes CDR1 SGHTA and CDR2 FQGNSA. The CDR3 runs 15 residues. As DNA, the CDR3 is TGTGCCAGCAGCTTAGGTTCTAGCGGTCACAATGAGCAGTTCTTC. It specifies CASSLGSSGHNEQFF.

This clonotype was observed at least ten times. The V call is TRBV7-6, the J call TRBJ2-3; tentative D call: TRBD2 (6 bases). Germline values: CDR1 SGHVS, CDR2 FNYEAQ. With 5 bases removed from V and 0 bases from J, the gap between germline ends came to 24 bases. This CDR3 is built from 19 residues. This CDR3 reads CASSLSTGGVSSSTDTQYF. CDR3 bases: TGTGCCAGCAGCCTCTCGACCGGGGGAGTTAGTTCTAGCACAGATACGCAGTATTTT.

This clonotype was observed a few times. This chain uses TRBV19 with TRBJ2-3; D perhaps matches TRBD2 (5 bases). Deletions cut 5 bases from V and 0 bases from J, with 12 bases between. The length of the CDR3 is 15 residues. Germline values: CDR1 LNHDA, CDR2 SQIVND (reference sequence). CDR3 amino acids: CASSVGGRSTDTQYF. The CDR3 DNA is TGTGCCAGTAGTGTAGGAGGCCGCAGCACAGATACGCAGTATTTT. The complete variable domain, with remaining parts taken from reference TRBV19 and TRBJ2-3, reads DGGITQSPKYLFRKEGQNVTLSCEQNLNHDAMYWYRQDPGQGLRLIYYSQIVNDFQKGDIAEGYSVSREKKESFPLTVTSAQKNPTAFYLCASSVGGRSTDTQYFGPGTRLTVL.

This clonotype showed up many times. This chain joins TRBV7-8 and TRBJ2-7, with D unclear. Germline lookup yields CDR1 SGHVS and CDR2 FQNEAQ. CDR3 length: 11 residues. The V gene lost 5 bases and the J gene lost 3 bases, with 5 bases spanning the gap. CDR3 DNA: TGTGCCAGCAGCAGCCGCTACGAGCAGTACGTC. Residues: CASSSRYEQYV.

The CDR3 region has the DNA TGTGCCAGCAGCCATGAGGTGACAGGCTGGAACACTGAAGCTTTCTTT. Its protein product is CASSHEVTGWNTEAFF. This chain joins TRBV5-4 and TRBJ1-1; weak D call: TRBD1 (6 bases). Trimming removed 4 bases from V and 1 base from J, with 17 bases in between. CDR3 length equals 16 residues. CDR1 is SGHNT and CDR2 is YYREEE in the germline V gene (reference sequence).

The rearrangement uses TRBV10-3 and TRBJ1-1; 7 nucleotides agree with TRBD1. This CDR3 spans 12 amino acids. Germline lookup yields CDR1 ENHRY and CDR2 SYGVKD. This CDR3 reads CVATGQNTEAFF. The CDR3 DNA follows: TGTGTCGCGACAGGGCAGAACACTGAAGCTTTCTTT.

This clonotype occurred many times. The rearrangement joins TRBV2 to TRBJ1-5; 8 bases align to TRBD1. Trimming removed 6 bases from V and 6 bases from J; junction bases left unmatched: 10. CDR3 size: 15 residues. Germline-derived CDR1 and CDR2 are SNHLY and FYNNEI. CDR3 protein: CASSAGQGFSQPQHF. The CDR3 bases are TGTGCCAGCAGCGCCGGACAGGGTTTCTCTCAGCCCCAGCATTTT. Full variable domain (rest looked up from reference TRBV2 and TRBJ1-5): EPEVTQTPSHQVTQMGQEVILRCVPISNHLYFYWYRQILGQKVEFLVSFYNNEISEKSEIFDDQFSVERPDGSNFTLKIRSTKLEDSAMYFCASSAGQGFSQPQHFGDGTRLSIL.

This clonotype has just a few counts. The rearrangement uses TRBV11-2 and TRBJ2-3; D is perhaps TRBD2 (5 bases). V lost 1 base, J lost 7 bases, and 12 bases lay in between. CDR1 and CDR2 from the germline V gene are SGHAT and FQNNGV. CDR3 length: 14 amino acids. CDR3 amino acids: CASSLVGRRHTQYF. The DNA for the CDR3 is TGTGCCAGCAGCTTAGTGGGCAGGAGGCATACGCAGTATTTT.

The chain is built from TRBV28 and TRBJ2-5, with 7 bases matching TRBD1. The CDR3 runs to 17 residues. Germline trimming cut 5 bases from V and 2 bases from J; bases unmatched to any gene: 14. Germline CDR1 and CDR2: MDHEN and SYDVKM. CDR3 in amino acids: CASSTPMTGRQQETQYF. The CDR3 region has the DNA TGTGCCAGCAGTACCCCCATGACAGGGCGTCAGCAAGAGACCCAGTACTTC.